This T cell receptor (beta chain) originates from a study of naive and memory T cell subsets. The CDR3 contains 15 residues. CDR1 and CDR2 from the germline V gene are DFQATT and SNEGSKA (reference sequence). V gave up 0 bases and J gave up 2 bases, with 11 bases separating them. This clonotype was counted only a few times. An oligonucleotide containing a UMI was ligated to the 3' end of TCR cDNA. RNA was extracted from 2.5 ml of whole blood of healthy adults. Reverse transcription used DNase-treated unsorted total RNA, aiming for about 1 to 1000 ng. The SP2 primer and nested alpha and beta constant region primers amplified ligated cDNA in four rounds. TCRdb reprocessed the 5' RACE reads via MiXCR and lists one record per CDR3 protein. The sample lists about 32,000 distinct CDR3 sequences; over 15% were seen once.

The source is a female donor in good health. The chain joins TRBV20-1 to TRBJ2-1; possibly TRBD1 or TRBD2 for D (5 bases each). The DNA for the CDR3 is TGCAGTGCTAGAGAAATGGGACGACCCTACAATGAGCAGTTCTTC. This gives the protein CSAREMGRPYNEQFF.